This TCR beta chain originates from a study of cytomegalovirus exposure and HLA in healthy donors. The PCR used 60 Vbeta and 13 Jbeta primers. Profiling relied on immunoSEQ multiplex PCR, and the TCRdb table lists in-frame clones only, not all of them. The data show over 150,000 clones, approximately 81% seen once. Germline V lookup: CDR1 MNHEY, CDR2 SMNVEV (reference sequence). The J segment lost 7 bases and the V segment lost 3 bases, leaving 5 bases of the junction unmatched. The CDR3 runs to 14 residues. This sequence originates from a woman aged 25 to 39 in good health and CMV-seronegative. Sequencing input: PBMCs. The chain uses TRBV27 and TRBJ2-2; 7 bases fit TRBD2. The CDR3 is CASSLAVAGGELFF. The CDR3 nucleotides read TGTGCCAGCAGTTTGGCGGTAGCGGGCGGGGAGCTGTTTTTT.